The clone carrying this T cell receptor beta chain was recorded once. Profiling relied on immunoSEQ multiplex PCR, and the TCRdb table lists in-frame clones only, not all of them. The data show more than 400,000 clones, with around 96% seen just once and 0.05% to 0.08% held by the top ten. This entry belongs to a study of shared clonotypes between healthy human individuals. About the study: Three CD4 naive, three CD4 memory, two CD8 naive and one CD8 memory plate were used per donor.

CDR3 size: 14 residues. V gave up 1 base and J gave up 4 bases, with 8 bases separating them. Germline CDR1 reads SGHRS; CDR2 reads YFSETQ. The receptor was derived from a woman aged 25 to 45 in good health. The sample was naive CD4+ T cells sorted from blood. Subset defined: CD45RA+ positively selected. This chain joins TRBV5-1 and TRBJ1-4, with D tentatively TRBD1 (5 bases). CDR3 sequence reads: CASSLTTDNEKLFF. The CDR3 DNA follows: TGCGCCAGCAGCTTGACGACAGATAATGAAAAACTGTTTTTT.